Listed here is a single T cell receptor (beta chain). Its antigen is not identified. Generated by immunoSEQ multiplex PCR, the TCRdb table keeps only in-frame clones and is missing some. The sample comprises over a million clones, about four fifths of which are singletons, and 0.5% to 0.65% rests with the top ten. V dropped 6 bases and J dropped 7 bases, with 10 bases sitting between them. The CDR3 runs 12 residues. Germline CDR1 is SNHLY and CDR2 is FYNNEI. The data derive from a study of shared clonotypes between healthy human individuals. Study-wide points: Naive subsets generally had larger estimated richness than memory subsets.

The chain carries TRBV2 and TRBJ1-5; maybe TRBD1 (6 bases). This TCR derives from a man younger than 30 in good health. Some clones in this sample may be carry-over from other donors' samples. Sequenced sample: memory CD4+ T cells from PBMCs. Subset noted: CD45RA-negative fraction. This CDR3 is CASSSGDQPQHF. Here the CDR3 DNA reads TGTGCCAGCAGCTCAGGGGACCAGCCCCAGCATTTT. Variable domain in full (rest from reference TRBV2 and TRBJ1-5): EPEVTQTPSHQVTQMGQEVILRCVPISNHLYFYWYRQILGQKVEFLVSFYNNEISEKSEIFDDQFSVERPDGSNFTLKIRSTKLEDSAMYFCASSSGDQPQHFGDGTRLSIL.